A selection of T cell receptor beta chains follows, all from one sample in a study of siplizumab effects on memory and regulatory T cells. This table comes from immunoSEQ multiplex PCR, and its TCRdb copy is limited to in-frame clones, with some not included. In the table there are fewer than 85,000 clones, over 80% of which are singletons. The sequencing input was Tregs sorted from blood. The receptor source for this set is a human donor in good health. Both conserved end residues are part of each CDR3. A D gene is named only where the DNA matches it firmly. Size tells how often a clone was seen (once, few, many) or the class of an expanded clone, and some rows leave it out.

length	size	V	D	J	DNA	CDR3
16	few	TRBV19	.	TRBJ1-1	TGTGCCAGTAGTATAACGGGCCAGGATTTGAACACTGAAGCTTTCTTT	CASSITGQDLNTEAFF
11	.	TRBV2	.	TRBJ1-2	TGTGCCAGCAGACCTTATTATGGCTACACCTTC	CASRPYYGYTF
15	.	TRBV18	TRBD1	TRBJ1-1	TGTGCCAGCTCAGAAGGGACAGGGAGTAACACTGAAGCTTTCTTT	CASSEGTGSNTEAFF
13	.	TRBV10-3	.	TRBJ1-6	TGTGCCATCAACCAGGTTGTAGATTCACCCCTCCACTTT	CAINQVVDSPLHF
13	once	TRBV7-9	.	TRBJ1-5	TGTGCCAGCAGCTTACAGGGTAGTCAGCCCCAGCATTTT	CASSLQGSQPQHF
15	.	TRBV15	.	TRBJ1-6	TGTGCCACCAGAGGACGATACGGGGATAATTCACCCCTCCACTTT	CATRGRYGDNSPLHF
16	.	TRBV27	TRBD1	TRBJ1-4	TGTGCCAGCAGTAAAAGGACAGGGGGCGGAGGTGAAAAACTGTTTTTT	CASSKRTGGGGEKLFF
16	.	TRBV5-4	TRBD2	TRBJ2-2	TGTGCCAGCAGCTTGAGTGCGGGGGGGCCAGGCGGGGAGCTGTTTTTT	CASSLSAGGPGGELFF
18	.	TRBV4-1	TRBD2	TRBJ2-5	TGCGCCAGCAGCCAAGGACGATCGGCAGCGGGGGGCCAAGAGACCCAGTACTTC	CASSQGRSAAGGQETQYF
19	.	TRBV2	TRBD2	TRBJ2-1	TGTGCCAGCAGCCGATCATCCACTTCGGTAGCGGGGGGGCCTGTTGAGCAGTTCTTC	CASSRSSTSVAGGPVEQFF
13	.	TRBV7-3	.	TRBJ2-1	TGTGCCAGCAGCTTAGTCAGGGAGCGTGAGCAGTTCTTC	CASSLVREREQFF
13	.	TRBV5-1	.	TRBJ1-3	TGCGCCAGCAGCTTACTCCAAGGAAACACCATATATTTT	CASSLLQGNTIYF
14	.	TRBV7-9	.	TRBJ1-6	TGTGCCAGCAGCTTAGGGCAGGGCTACTCACCCCTCCACTTT	CASSLGQGYSPLHF
13	.	TRBV9	.	TRBJ2-5	TGTGCCAGCAGCGGGAGGCTAGAAGGGACCCAGTACTTC	CASSGRLEGTQYF
15	.	TRBV7-2	.	TRBJ2-3	TGTGCCAGCAGCTTAATCGGAGGCCCGAGGGATACGCAGTATTTT	CASSLIGGPRDTQYF
15	.	TRBV7-8	TRBD1	TRBJ1-5	TGTGCCAGCAGCTCAGGGACAGGGATCAGTCAGCCCCAGCATTTT	CASSSGTGISQPQHF
15	.	TRBV29-1	TRBD1	TRBJ2-3	TGCAGCGTTGAACGGGGACAGGGAAGCCTAGATACGCAGTATTTT	CSVERGQGSLDTQYF
13	.	TRBV6-6	.	TRBJ2-1	TGTGCCAGCGTGCACAGGACTTACAATGAGCAGTTCTTC	CASVHRTYNEQFF
14	.	TRBV6-5	TRBD1	TRBJ1-1	TGTGCCAGCAGCAGACAGGGGCATTTTACTGAAGCTTTCTTT	CASSRQGHFTEAFF
15	.	TRBV7-3	.	TRBJ2-3	TGTGCCAGCAGCTCCATTGGGGGGCGCACAGATACGCAGTATTTT	CASSSIGGRTDTQYF
13	.	TRBV5-1	TRBD1	TRBJ1-2	TGCGCCAGCAGCGCGACAGGGACAGATGGCTACACCTTC	CASSATGTDGYTF
15	once	TRBV10-3	TRBD2	TRBJ2-3	TGTGCCATCGGAGTAAAGCGGGGGAGCACAGATACGCAGTATTTT	CAIGVKRGSTDTQYF
15	.	TRBV10-1	.	TRBJ2-3	TGCGCCAGCAGTGAAACGGGGGTAGGGACAGATACGCAGTATTTT	CASSETGVGTDTQYF
13	few	TRBV30	.	TRBJ1-5	TGTGCCTGGAGTGTACATAACAATCAGCCCCAGCATTTT	CAWSVHNNQPQHF
11	.	TRBV2	.	TRBJ2-7	TGTGCCAGCAGTTACAGCTACGAGCAGTACTTC	CASSYSYEQYF
17	.	TRBV19	TRBD1	TRBJ2-2	TGTGCCACCCAAGGGACAGGGATTCCCCTAGGGACCGGGGAGCTGTTTTTT	CATQGTGIPLGTGELFF
13	.	TRBV5-1	.	TRBJ2-1	TGCGCCAGCACGAACCAGGGTTACAATGAGCAGTTCTTC	CASTNQGYNEQFF
15	.	TRBV5-1	TRBD1	TRBJ2-2	TGCGCCAGCAGACCTGGGACAGGGGACGGCGGGGAGCTGTTTTTT	CASRPGTGDGGELFF
15	.	TRBV5-4	.	TRBJ2-6	TGTGCCAGCAGCGCCAAGTTCTCTGGGGCCAACGTCCTGACTTTC	CASSAKFSGANVLTF
13	.	TRBV10-2	.	TRBJ1-6	TGCGCCAGCAGAAGACAGACTAATTCACCCCTCCACTTT	CASRRQTNSPLHF
15	.	TRBV4-2	.	TRBJ1-1	TGTGCCAGCAGCCAAAGGGACGGCGAGAACACTGAAGCTTTCTTT	CASSQRDGENTEAFF
13	.	TRBV6-5	.	TRBJ1-1	TGTGCCAGCAGCCGCAGGGGAGGGACTGAAGCTTTCTTT	CASSRRGGTEAFF
16	.	TRBV5-1	.	TRBJ1-1	TGCGCCAGCAGCTTGGACCGGGGGCCCGGGAACACTGAAGCTTTCTTT	CASSLDRGPGNTEAFF
16	.	TRBV25-1	TRBD1	TRBJ2-3	TGTGCCAGCAGTGACCCCGGACAGGGCGCGGCAGATACGCAGTATTTT	CASSDPGQGAADTQYF
10	medium-sized	TRBV29-1	.	TRBJ1-2	TGCAGCGTTGGGGGAAATGGCTACACCTTC	CSVGGNGYTF
16	medium-sized	TRBV5-6	.	TRBJ2-6	TGTGCCAGCAGCTTGGTATGGGGATCTGGGGCCAACGTCCTGACTTTC	CASSLVWGSGANVLTF
15	.	TRBV7-3	.	TRBJ2-1	TGTGCCAGCAGCTTAACCTGGGGGGTTGGTAATGAGCAGTTCTTC	CASSLTWGVGNEQFF
17	.	TRBV10-3	TRBD2	TRBJ2-3	TGTGCCATCAGTGAGTCGATTGCGGGGGGGCCGGGAGATACGCAGTATTTT	CAISESIAGGPGDTQYF